These 20 T cell receptor beta chains came from one sample sequenced in a study of blood T cells in healthy people across ages. The second PCR ran about 7 to 12 cycles with a sample-barcoded 5' primer and J-beta primers. TCRdb re-analysed the 5' RACE reads in MiXCR, keeping a single row per CDR3 protein. This repertoire shows over 1.5 million distinct CDR3 sequences, 49% found once; its top ten account for approximately 2%. Specimen: blood. The receptors come from a woman between 40 and 50 years old in good health.

This clonotype appeared a single time. The chain is built from TRBV7-2 and TRBJ2-3, with D tentatively TRBD2 (5 bases). V gave up 1 base and J gave up 0 bases, with 8 bases separating them. CDR1 is SGHTA, CDR2 FQGNSA, per germline. The CDR3 sequence is 15 residues long. This chain's CDR3 is CASSLETRSTDTQYF. The CDR3 DNA is TGTGCCAGCAGCTTAGAAACTAGGAGCACAGATACGCAGTATTTT.

This rearrangement joins TRBV28 to TRBJ2-2, with D perhaps TRBD1 (5 bases). There are 14 residues in the CDR3. V was clipped by 10 bases and J by 6 bases, with 18 bases between them. Germline loops: CDR1 MDHEN, CDR2 SYDVKM. CDR3: CATQTSRVAGELFF. CDR3 DNA: TGTGCCACCCAAACTTCCAGGGTGGCCGGGGAGCTGTTTTTT.

V usage is TRBV5-1 and J usage is TRBJ2-5, with D unresolved. Trimming shortened V by 2 bases and J by 7 bases, and 6 bases separated the two germline ends. Germline V lookup: CDR1 SGHRS, CDR2 YFSETQ. This CDR3 has 11 residues. CDR3 coding DNA: TGCGCCAGCAGCTTCGCCTCGACCCAGTACTTC. It yields the protein CASSFASTQYF.

In this sample, this clonotype turned up a few times. The chain combines TRBV7-9 with TRBJ2-1, with 8 bases fitting TRBD1. CDR1 and CDR2 (germline): SEHNR, FQNEAQ (reference sequence). This CDR3 is built from 16 residues. V dropped 5 bases and J dropped 2; count of bases not matched to a gene: 8. This chain's CDR3 is CASSIAGQVTYNEQFF. DNA of the CDR3: TGTGCCAGCAGCATCGCGGGACAGGTTACCTACAATGAGCAGTTCTTC.

This clonotype was seen more than once but under ten times. This rearrangement joins TRBV6-2 or TRBV6-3 to TRBJ2-1; tentatively, D is TRBD2 (5 bases). Trimming took 5 bases from V and 6 from J, leaving 14 bases between them. Germline loops: CDR1 MNHEY, CDR2 SVGEGT. This CDR3 is built from 14 residues. For the CDR3, the DNA is TGTGCCAGCAGTCCGACCGGACTCATCAATGAGCAGTTCTTC. Translated, it gives CASSPTGLINEQFF.

V is TRBV6-6 and J is TRBJ2-5; D remains unclear. The germline V and J ends were trimmed by 4 bases and 5 bases, with 8 bases remaining between them. Germline CDR1 reads MNHNY; CDR2 reads SVGAGI (reference sequence). The CDR3 is made up of 12 amino acids. The CDR3 coding sequence is TGTGCCAGCAGTTGGGTTGAGGAGACCCAGTACTTC. This translates into CASSWVEETQYF.

This rearrangement joins TRBV20-1 to TRBJ1-4, with D possibly matching TRBD1 (6 bases). Germline V CDR1 and CDR2: DFQATT, SNEGSKA (reference sequence). This CDR3 region has 15 residues. V lost 0 bases to trimming and J lost 4 bases, with 12 bases between them. CDR3 amino acids: CSAREDRKVNEKLFF. CDR3 in DNA: TGCAGTGCTAGAGAGGACAGAAAAGTTAATGAAAAACTGTTTTTT.

The genes are TRBV3-1 and TRBJ2-5; 8 bases map to TRBD1. V shed 0 bases, J shed 3 bases, and the junction held 9 bases outside the gene matches. This CDR3 is built from 17 residues. Per the germline V gene, CDR1 is LGHDT and CDR2 is YNNKEL (reference sequence). The CDR3 nucleotides read TGTGCCAGCAGCCAAGAATTCGATCCAGGGGGCAAAGAGACCCAGTACTTC. This sequence encodes CASSQEFDPGGKETQYF.

A remark on this clonotype: As the CDR3 is not closed by the conserved phenylalanine or tryptophan, this likely results from a read error. V and J are TRBV12-3 or TRBV12-4 and TRBJ1-1; the D is unclear. CDR3 length: 13 amino acids. The V end was cut by 3 bases, the J end by 1 base, with 6 bases between. The CDR3 DNA reads TGTGCCAGCAGTTTCGGCACGAACACTGAAGCTTTCCTT. The encoded protein is CASSFGTNTEAFL.

V gene TRBV14 combines with J gene TRBJ2-1, with TRBD1 identical over 11 bases. The trim removed 6 bases at V and 4 bases at J, leaving 5 bases unmatched. This CDR3 is 15 amino acids long. CDR1 SGHDN and CDR2 FVKESK come from the germline V gene. CDR3 sequence: CASRRGQGVYNEQFF. CDR3 sequence (DNA): TGTGCCAGCAGGAGGGGACAGGGGGTATACAATGAGCAGTTCTTC.

The chain links TRBV28 to TRBJ2-7; no firm D call. Germline CDR1 reads MDHEN; CDR2 reads SYDVKM. The CDR3 is 9 residues long. Trimming removed 7 bases from V and 5 bases from J, with 3 bases in between. CDR3 region: CASMDEQYF. The CDR3 DNA reads TGTGCCAGCATGGACGAGCAGTACTTC.

V is TRBV27 and J is TRBJ2-1; 8 bases agree with TRBD1. The CDR3 is 15 amino acids. The germline CDR1 and CDR2 sequences are MNHEY and SMNVEV (reference sequence). V shed 4 bases, J shed 2 bases, and the junction held 4 bases outside the gene matches. The CDR3 sequence is CASSSGQVTYNEQFF. The DNA for the CDR3 is TGTGCCAGCAGTTCGGGACAGGTTACCTACAATGAGCAGTTCTTC.

V usage is TRBV7-2 and J usage is TRBJ1-1; 7 positions agree with TRBD1. Germline values: CDR1 SGHTA, CDR2 FQGNSA. CDR3 length: 15 amino acids. J lost 5 bases, V lost 2 bases, and 8 bases had no gene match. The CDR3 loop is CASSLSSQGGTEAFF. In DNA form, the CDR3 reads TGTGCCAGCAGCTTATCTTCCCAGGGGGGAACTGAAGCTTTCTTT. The whole variable domain, filled in from reference TRBV7-2 and TRBJ1-1, reads GAGVSQSPSNKVTEKGKDVELRCDPISGHTALYWYRQSLGQGLEFLIYFQGNSAPDKSGLPSDRFSAERTGGSVSTLTIQRTQQEDSAVYLCASSLSSQGGTEAFFGQGTRLTVV.

This chain uses TRBV5-1 with TRBJ2-1, with TRBD2 identical over 9 bases. Germline V gene data show CDR1 as SGHRS and CDR2 as YFSETQ. V lost 3 bases to trimming and J lost 8 bases; unmatched junction nucleotides: 21. The CDR3 has 19 amino acids. DNA of the CDR3: TGCGCCAGCAGCTCCCGCAAAATGGGACTAGCTCGCCAGCGGGATGAGCAGTTCTTC. Its translation is CASSSRKMGLARQRDEQFF.

This clonotype was recorded a few times. The rearrangement uses TRBV29-1 and TRBJ2-4; TRBD1 agrees at 11 bases. The CDR3 spans 13 residues. Losses at the gene ends were 6 bases for V and 6 bases for J; bases not matched to a gene: 4. The V gene's germline CDR1 is SQVTM and CDR2 ANQGSEA. DNA for the CDR3: TGCAGCGTCGGACAGGGGGCCGGAAACATTCAGTACTTC. This sequence encodes CSVGQGAGNIQYF.

The V call is TRBV2, the J call TRBJ2-1; 11 bases fit TRBD2. The CDR3 is 16 amino acids. Germline lookup yields CDR1 SNHLY and CDR2 FYNNEI. The V segment lost 0 bases and the J segment 6 bases; nucleotides outside the gene matches: 4. The DNA of the CDR3 is TGTGCCAGCAGTGAAGCCGGGACTAGCGGACCCAATGAGCAGTTCTTC. Protein product: CASSEAGTSGPNEQFF.

This clonotype was picked up a small number of times. The chain couples TRBV27 to TRBJ1-2; D is unclear. The V end lost 6 bases, the J end lost 1 base, and 15 bases lay between the germline ends. Germline V gene data show CDR1 as MNHEY and CDR2 as SMNVEV (reference sequence). This CDR3 has 15 residues. CDR3 protein: CASSPGSPHNYGYTF. Here the CDR3 DNA reads TGTGCCAGCAGCCCTGGTAGCCCGCATAACTATGGCTACACCTTC.

The chain has TRBV7-3 and TRBJ1-6; 7 bases fit TRBD1. V was clipped by 1 base and J by 10 bases; unmatched bases: 10. CDR1 and CDR2 (germline): SGHTA, FQGTGA. The CDR3 is made up of 16 amino acids. CDR3 in amino acids: CASSLNGGGSGSPLHF. CDR3 in DNA: TGTGCCAGCAGCTTAAACGGAGGGGGCTCTGGGTCACCCCTCCACTTT.

This clonotype was counted a few times. This chain connects TRBV6-2 or TRBV6-3 to TRBJ2-6; unclear D gene. The CDR3 contains 15 residues. Trimming stripped 6 bases from V and 1 base from J, with 10 bases between. Germline loops: CDR1 MNHEY, CDR2 SVGEGT. CDR3 bases: TGTGCCAGCAGAGAGGTCCCTTCTGGGGCCAACGTCCTGACTTTC. Amino acid sequence: CASREVPSGANVLTF.

This clonotype was found a few times. The V gene is TRBV28, the J gene TRBJ2-1; tentative D call: TRBD2 (6 bases). Per the germline V gene, CDR1 is MDHEN and CDR2 is SYDVKM. The CDR3 extends over 15 amino acids. The ends were cut back, 7 bases at V and 4 bases at J, with 17 bases in the middle. Written as DNA, the CDR3 is TGTGCCAGCACCGAACCCGGGACTGGATACAATGAGCAGTTCTTC. Translation: CASTEPGTGYNEQFF.